This TCR beta chain was captured in a study of blood T cell repertoires in COVID-19. Across the study: In each case, the material was cDNA or gDNA derived from T cells, B-cell-depleted T cells, or PBMCs.

Germline V gene sequence: CDR1 MGHRA, CDR2 YSYEKL. This CDR3 has 16 amino acids. Losses at the gene ends were 3 bases for V and 8 bases for J; bases not matched to a gene: 10. The data were produced by immunoSEQ multiplex PCR, yet TCRdb's version contains in-frame clones alone and is incomplete. The sample lists about 250,000 clones; roughly 80% were seen once. The clonotype was recovered from an elderly man with acute or convalescent COVID-19. Sequenced material: peripheral blood. The chain uses TRBV4-1 and TRBJ1-2; 12 bases are a match to TRBD1. The CDR3 nucleotides read TGCGCCAGCAGCCACAACTCGGGACAGGGGGCGCGGGGCTACACCTTC. It is translated as CASSHNSGQGARGYTF.